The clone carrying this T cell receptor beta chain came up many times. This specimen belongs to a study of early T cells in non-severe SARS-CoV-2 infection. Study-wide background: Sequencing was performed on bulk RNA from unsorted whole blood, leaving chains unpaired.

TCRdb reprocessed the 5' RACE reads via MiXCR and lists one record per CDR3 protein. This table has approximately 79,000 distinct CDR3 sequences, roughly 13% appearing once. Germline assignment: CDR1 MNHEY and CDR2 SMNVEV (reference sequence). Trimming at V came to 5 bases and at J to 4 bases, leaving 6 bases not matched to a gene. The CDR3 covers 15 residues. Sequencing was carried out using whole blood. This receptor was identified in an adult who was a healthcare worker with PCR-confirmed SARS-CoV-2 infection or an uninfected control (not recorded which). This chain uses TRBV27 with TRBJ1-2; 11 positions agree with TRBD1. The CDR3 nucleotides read TGTGCCAGCAGTCCCCGGACAGGGGGCGTCTATGGCTACACCTTC. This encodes CASSPRTGGVYGYTF.